This is a list of T cell receptor beta chains from one sample in a study of shared clonotypes between healthy human individuals. Generated by immunoSEQ multiplex PCR, the TCRdb table keeps only in-frame clones and is missing some. The sample shows approximately 1,500,000 clones, roughly 96% of them seen only once. What was sequenced was naive CD4+ T cells sorted from blood. The receptors were sampled from a man aged 25 to 40 in good health. Each CDR3 is given with its conserved first and last residue. D genes are given only for firm matches. Clone size appears in some rows only: once, few, many, or a class for an expanded clone.

>NA|TRBJ2-2|NA|15|TRBV9
TGTGCCAGCAGCGTAACAGGGAAGTCGGCCGGGGAGCTGTTTTTT
CASSVTGKSAGELFF
>NA|TRBJ2-7|NA|13|TRBV7-3
TGTGCCAGCAGCCAGTTTAGCGTTCCGGAGCAGTACTTC
CASSQFSVPEQYF
>TRBD1|TRBJ1-2|NA|15|TRBV30
TGTGCCTGGAGGGACAGGGGGTGGGATAACTATGGCTACACCTTC
CAWRDRGWDNYGYTF
>NA|TRBJ2-4|once|17|TRBV21-1
TGTGCCAGCAGCAGGACAGGGGGGCCTATAGCCAAAAACATTCAGTACTTC
CASSRTGGPIAKNIQYF
>NA|TRBJ2-7|NA|14|TRBV7-9
TGTGCCAGCAGCTCCTCGGGACAAGTCTACGAGCAGTACTTC
CASSSSGQVYEQYF
>NA|TRBJ2-2|NA|12|TRBV9
TGTGCCAGCAGCGGCCCTGCCGGGGAGCTGTTTTTT
CASSGPAGELFF
>NA|TRBJ1-2|NA|16|TRBV4-3
TGCGCCAGCAGCCAAGAGTTTCCGGGAGCTAACTATGGCTACACCTTC
CASSQEFPGANYGYTF
>NA|TRBJ2-2|NA|15|TRBV5-4
TGTGCCAGCAGCTTGGATTCGGGAGTCACCGGGGAGCTGTTTTTT
CASSLDSGVTGELFF
>TRBD1|TRBJ1-2|NA|14|TRBV5-4
TGTGCCAGCACCGTGACAGGGGGCAACTATGGCTACACCTTC
CASTVTGGNYGYTF
>NA|TRBJ2-1|NA|14|TRBV7-2
TGTGCCAGCAGCTTTCGGGGCCCCTACAATGAGCAGTTCTTC
CASSFRGPYNEQFF
>TRBD1|TRBJ1-1|NA|17|TRBV5-1
TGCGCCAGCAGCCCTAATACCGGACAGGGGATGAACACTGAAGCTTTCTTT
CASSPNTGQGMNTEAFF
>NA|TRBJ2-5|NA|12|TRBV29-1
TGCAGCGTCCGGGGGAACCAAGAGACCCAGTACTTC
CSVRGNQETQYF
>TRBD2|TRBJ2-7|NA|16|TRBV7-2
TGTGCCAGCAGCTTAGTACGTGCGGGGGGCGCATACGAGCAGTACTTC
CASSLVRAGGAYEQYF
>NA|TRBJ2-2|NA|14|TRBV7-3
TGTGCCAGCAGCGTGAGTACAGGCAACGGGGAGCTGTTTTTT
CASSVSTGNGELFF
>NA|TRBJ2-1|NA|16|TRBV5-1
TGCGCCAGCAGGACTCAGACTGGTGGGACCCGCAATGAGCAGTTCTTC
CASRTQTGGTRNEQFF
>NA|TRBJ2-2|NA|16|TRBV5-4
TGTGCCAGCAGCTCCGTACTAGACACGAACACCGGGGAGCTGTTTTTT
CASSSVLDTNTGELFF
>TRBD2|TRBJ2-1|NA|14|TRBV5-4
TGTGCCAGCAGCTTGGAAGGACTAGTCAATGAGCAGTTCTTC
CASSLEGLVNEQFF
>TRBD2|TRBJ2-7|NA|14|TRBV27
TGTGCCAGCAGTTTGGGACTAGCGGGATTTGAGCAGTACTTC
CASSLGLAGFEQYF
>NA|TRBJ1-1|NA|14|TRBV5-1
TGCGCCAGCAGCCTCGGGTCAGTAAACACTGAAGCTTTCTTT
CASSLGSVNTEAFF
>NA|TRBJ2-1|NA|14|TRBV5-1
TGCGCCAGTGACGGACAGTATAGGTACAATGAGCAGTTCTTC
CASDGQYRYNEQFF
>NA|TRBJ2-3|NA|13|TRBV4-1
TGCGCCAGCAGCCAAGCCGGGGCCGATACGCAGTATTTT
CASSQAGADTQYF
>TRBD2|TRBJ2-5|NA|15|TRBV2
TGTGCCAGCAGTGAACTGCTAGCGGGAGGAGAGACCCAGTACTTC
CASSELLAGGETQYF
>NA|TRBJ2-2|NA|11|TRBV19
TGTGCCAGTAGTATCGAGCGGGAGCTGTTTTTT
CASSIERELFF
>TRBD1|TRBJ2-5|once|14|TRBV6-5
TGTGCCAGCAGCAAAACAGGGGAACGGGAGACCCAGTACTTC
CASSKTGERETQYF
>TRBD1|TRBJ1-1|NA|16|TRBV4-1
TGCGCCAGCAGCCATCCCAAAGGACAGGGTTCCACTGAAGCTTTCTTT
CASSHPKGQGSTEAFF
>NA|TRBJ2-3|NA|20|TRBV1
TGCACCAGCAGCCAAGATAGGGTAGCGGGATCCGCACACTATGACGGTACGCAGTATTTT
CTSSQDRVAGSAHYDGTQYF
>TRBD1|TRBJ2-1|NA|16|TRBV7-2
TGTGCCAGCAGCTTAGTTCCTGGACAGGGAAACAATGAGCAGTTCTTC
CASSLVPGQGNNEQFF
>NA|TRBJ2-5|NA|14|TRBV5-1
TGCGCCAGCAAGACCGACATGACGCAAGAGACCCAGTACTTC
CASKTDMTQETQYF
>NA|TRBJ1-5|once|12|TRBV28
TGTGCCAGCAGACAGGATTATCAGCCCCAGCATTTT
CASRQDYQPQHF
>TRBD1|TRBJ1-5|NA|18|TRBV11-2
TGTGCCAGCAGCTTAGATCGAGGGCAGGGGGGAAGCAATCAGCCCCAGCATTTT
CASSLDRGQGGSNQPQHF
>NA|TRBJ1-2|NA|11|TRBV28
TGTGCCAGCAGTTTGGTCTCTGGCTACACCTTC
CASSLVSGYTF
>NA|TRBJ1-1|once|12|TRBV7-9
TGTGCCAGCATCCTACAGAACACTGAAGCTTTCTTT
CASILQNTEAFF
>TRBD2|TRBJ2-7|NA|16|TRBV14
TGTGCCAGCAGCCTTATAGCGGGAGGGGCCCTCTACGAGCAGTACTTC
CASSLIAGGALYEQYF
>TRBD1|TRBJ1-2|NA|15|TRBV7-9
TGTGCCAGCAGCCAAGCGCCGGGCAGGGGGGTTGGCTACACCTTC
CASSQAPGRGVGYTF
>NA|TRBJ1-5|NA|14|TRBV30
TGTGCCTGGAATCAAAAGGGGGGGCATCAGCCCCAGCATTTT
CAWNQKGGHQPQHF
>NA|TRBJ1-1|NA|13|TRBV28
TGTGCCAGCATTTCGAACGTGAACACTGAAGCTTTCTTT
CASISNVNTEAFF
>NA|TRBJ2-6|NA|16|TRBV4-3
TGCGCCAGCAGCCAAGATGAGGGGGCTGGGGCCAACGTCCTGACTTTC
CASSQDEGAGANVLTF
>NA|TRBJ2-2|NA|15|TRBV4-3
TGCGCCAGCAGCCCAAGGGACACTAACACCGGGGAGCTGTTTTTT
CASSPRDTNTGELFF
>TRBD2|TRBJ2-1|NA|15|TRBV7-6
TGTGCCAGCAGCTATGCCGGGACTAGCGAGAGGGAGCAGTTCTTC
CASSYAGTSEREQFF
>NA|TRBJ2-3|NA|14|TRBV5-1
TGCGCCAGCAGCTTGACCTCTAGCACAGATACGCAGTATTTT
CASSLTSSTDTQYF
>NA|TRBJ2-5|NA|16|TRBV28
TGTGCCAGCAGTCTCCCCGGGGTAATGCCCTGGGAGACCCAGTACTTC
CASSLPGVMPWETQYF
>NA|TRBJ1-4|NA|18|TRBV5-8
TGTGCCAGCAGCTTGCGACCAAGCGCCGCCGCAACTAATGAAAAACTGTTTTTT
CASSLRPSAAATNEKLFF
>NA|TRBJ2-1|NA|17|TRBV18
TGTGCCAGCTCCCCATCAATCCAATCAATTAGTCGCAATGAGCAGTTCTTC
CASSPSIQSISRNEQFF
>NA|TRBJ1-2|NA|14|TRBV9
TGTGCCAGCAGCGCGAGGGCAGACTCTGATGGCTACACCTTC
CASSARADSDGYTF